The sequence of this T cell receptor beta chain was determined in a study of T-cell reconstitution after alpha-beta-depleted transplantation in children. Findings and limits, study-wide: T-cell counts and diversity at one year post-transplant came mainly from newly produced T cells.

The TCRbeta library was prepared with unique molecular identifiers. TCRdb redid the calling of the PCR reads with MiXCR, one entry per CDR3 protein. The top ten clones hold 5% of a sample with hundreds of thousands of distinct CDR3 sequences, about 15% of them seen once. CDR1 and CDR2 from the germline V gene are SGHVS and FNYEAQ. The V and J ends lost 2 bases and 4 bases respectively, with 15 bases between them. This CDR3 is built from 16 residues. In regard to this clonotype: Its antigen is not identified.

The source is a male patient younger than 18 who had a stem cell transplant for acute lymphoblastic leukemia, so the T cells may come from the graft donor. This material consisted of PBMCs, mostly from graft donor cells, taken 360 days after TCRalphabeta/CD19-depleted stem cell transplant. The chain recombines TRBV7-6 with TRBJ2-1; unclear D gene. Here the CDR3 DNA reads TGTGCCAGCAGCTTAAATCCTGGGGTGGGTTACAATGAGCAGTTCTTC. It translates to CASSLNPGVGYNEQFF.